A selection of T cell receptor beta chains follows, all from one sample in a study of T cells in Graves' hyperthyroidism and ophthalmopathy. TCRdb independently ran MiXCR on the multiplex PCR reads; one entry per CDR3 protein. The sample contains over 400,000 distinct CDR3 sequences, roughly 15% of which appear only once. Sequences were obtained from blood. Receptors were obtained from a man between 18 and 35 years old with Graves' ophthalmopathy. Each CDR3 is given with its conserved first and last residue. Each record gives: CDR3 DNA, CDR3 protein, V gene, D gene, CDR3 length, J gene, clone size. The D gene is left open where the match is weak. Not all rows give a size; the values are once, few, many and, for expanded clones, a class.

TGCGCCAGCAGCCAAGTGGGGGCAGGAGAGACCCAGTTCTTC CASSQVGAGETQFF TRBV4-1 NA 14 TRBJ2-1 NA
TGTGCCAGCAGTTACAGGTGGCTAGCGGGGGGCGCAGATACGCAGTATTTT CASSYRWLAGGADTQYF TRBV6-6 TRBD2 17 TRBJ2-3 many
TGTGCCAGCAGCTTACGACTAGCGGGGCGCAATGAGCAGTTCTTC CASSLRLAGRNEQFF TRBV11-3 TRBD2 15 TRBJ2-1 many
TGTGCCTGGAACCACGGACAGTATAACTATGGCTACACCTTC CAWNHGQYNYGYTF TRBV30 NA 14 TRBJ1-2 many
TGTGCCAGCTGGGGACAGCCGACTAACTATGGCTACACCTTC CASWGQPTNYGYTF TRBV6-1 TRBD1 14 TRBJ1-2 NA
TGTGCCAGCAGCCAAGGGACTAGCATCGTCTACGAGCAGTACTTC CASSQGTSIVYEQYF TRBV3-1 TRBD2 15 TRBJ2-7 many
TGTGCCAGCAGTCCCCGGACAGGGAAAAATGAAAAACTGTTTTTT CASSPRTGKNEKLFF TRBV6-1 TRBD1 15 TRBJ1-4 NA
TGCAGTGCTAGAGGCAGGGTCTTTTTACCCACTGAAGCTTTCTTT CSARGRVFLPTEAFF TRBV20-1 NA 15 TRBJ1-1 NA
TGTGCCAGCAGGGGGGGGACAGGAGATGAAGCTTTCTTT CASRGGTGDEAFF TRBV6-1 TRBD1 13 TRBJ1-1 few
TGTGCCAGCACCTTGACGGGGGGATCACCCCTCCACTTT CASTLTGGSPLHF TRBV7-9 NA 13 TRBJ1-6 many